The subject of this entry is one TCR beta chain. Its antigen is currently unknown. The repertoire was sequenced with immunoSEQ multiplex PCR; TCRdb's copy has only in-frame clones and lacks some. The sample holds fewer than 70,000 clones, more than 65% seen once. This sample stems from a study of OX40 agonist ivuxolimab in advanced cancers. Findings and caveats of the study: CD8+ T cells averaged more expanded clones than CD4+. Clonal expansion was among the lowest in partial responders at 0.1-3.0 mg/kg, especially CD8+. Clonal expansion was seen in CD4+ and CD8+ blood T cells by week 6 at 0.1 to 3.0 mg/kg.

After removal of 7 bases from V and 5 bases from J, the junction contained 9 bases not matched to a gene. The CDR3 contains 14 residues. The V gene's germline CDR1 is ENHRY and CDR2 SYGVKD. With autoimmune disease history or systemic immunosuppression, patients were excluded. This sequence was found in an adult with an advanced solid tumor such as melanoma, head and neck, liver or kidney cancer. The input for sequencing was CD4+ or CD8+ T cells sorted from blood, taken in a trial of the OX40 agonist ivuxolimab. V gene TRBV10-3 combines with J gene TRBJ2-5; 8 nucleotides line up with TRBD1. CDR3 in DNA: TGTGCCATCAAGCAACAGGGGGACGTGGAGACCCAGTACTTC. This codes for CAIKQQGDVETQYF.